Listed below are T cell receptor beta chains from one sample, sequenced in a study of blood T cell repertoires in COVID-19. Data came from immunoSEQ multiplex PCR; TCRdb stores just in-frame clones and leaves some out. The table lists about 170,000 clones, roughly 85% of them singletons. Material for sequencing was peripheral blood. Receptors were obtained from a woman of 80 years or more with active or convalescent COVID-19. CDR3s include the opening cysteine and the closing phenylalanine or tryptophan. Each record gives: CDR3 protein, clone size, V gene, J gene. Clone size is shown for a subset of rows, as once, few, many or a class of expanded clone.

CDR3aa: CASSITGTATEAFF
abundance: NA
v_gene: TRBV19
j_gene: TRBJ1-1

CDR3aa: CASSLDRAKGNTIYF
abundance: few
v_gene: TRBV5-5
j_gene: TRBJ1-3

CDR3aa: CASSSGTDTQYF
abundance: NA
v_gene: TRBV18
j_gene: TRBJ2-3

CDR3aa: CASSLSGTSEETQYF
abundance: NA
v_gene: TRBV5-1
j_gene: TRBJ2-5

CDR3aa: CASSWGHTEAFF
abundance: NA
v_gene: TRBV5-4
j_gene: TRBJ1-1

CDR3aa: CASSLDRSNTEAFF
abundance: NA
v_gene: TRBV5-1
j_gene: TRBJ1-1

CDR3aa: CASSQGGPSANEKLFF
abundance: NA
v_gene: TRBV5-4
j_gene: TRBJ1-4

CDR3aa: CASSQEWAPYSPLHF
abundance: NA
v_gene: TRBV4-2
j_gene: TRBJ1-6

CDR3aa: CAISEAGLNYGYTF
abundance: NA
v_gene: TRBV10-3
j_gene: TRBJ1-2

CDR3aa: CASSQDRFGLSNYGYTF
abundance: NA
v_gene: TRBV3-1/TRBV3-2
j_gene: TRBJ1-2

CDR3aa: CASSPVTGNTEAFF
abundance: NA
v_gene: TRBV7-2
j_gene: TRBJ1-1

CDR3aa: CAWQTGSSTDTQYF
abundance: NA
v_gene: TRBV30
j_gene: TRBJ2-3

CDR3aa: CSVEVRETQYF
abundance: NA
v_gene: TRBV29-1
j_gene: TRBJ2-5

CDR3aa: CASSLVGLGTYNEQFF
abundance: NA
v_gene: TRBV5-1
j_gene: TRBJ2-1

CDR3aa: CASSRLAGDNEQFF
abundance: NA
v_gene: TRBV18
j_gene: TRBJ2-1

CDR3aa: CASSPGTGESNQPQHF
abundance: NA
v_gene: TRBV28
j_gene: TRBJ1-5

CDR3aa: CASSPLGEGTEAFF
abundance: once
v_gene: TRBV28
j_gene: TRBJ1-1

CDR3aa: CASSFTSGSEQYF
abundance: NA
v_gene: TRBV7-9
j_gene: TRBJ2-7

CDR3aa: CASSYASTDTQYF
abundance: NA
v_gene: TRBV6-5
j_gene: TRBJ2-3

CDR3aa: CASRGTENTGELFF
abundance: few
v_gene: TRBV5-1
j_gene: TRBJ2-2

CDR3aa: CASSEGQRNTIYF
abundance: NA
v_gene: TRBV6-1
j_gene: TRBJ1-3

CDR3aa: CATSDARGRETQYF
abundance: NA
v_gene: TRBV24-1
j_gene: TRBJ2-5

CDR3aa: CASRAQGNNQPQHF
abundance: NA
v_gene: TRBV7-9
j_gene: TRBJ1-5

CDR3aa: CATSDPLLIGGYTF
abundance: NA
v_gene: TRBV24-1
j_gene: TRBJ1-2

CDR3aa: CASSLVIASTYEQYF
abundance: few
v_gene: TRBV7-9
j_gene: TRBJ2-7

CDR3aa: CATSRDFLPGQWEKLFF
abundance: NA
v_gene: TRBV15
j_gene: TRBJ1-4

CDR3aa: CASSQALLARTTDTQYF
abundance: NA
v_gene: TRBV4-1
j_gene: TRBJ2-3

CDR3aa: CASSLADNSPLHF
abundance: NA
v_gene: TRBV11-2
j_gene: TRBJ1-6

CDR3aa: CASSMTETYGYTF
abundance: many
v_gene: TRBV9
j_gene: TRBJ1-2

CDR3aa: CASRTPGNTEAFF
abundance: NA
v_gene: TRBV28
j_gene: TRBJ1-1

CDR3aa: CASSVGSVGGATNEKLFF
abundance: NA
v_gene: TRBV9
j_gene: TRBJ1-4

CDR3aa: CATQTGLAGLGQFF
abundance: NA
v_gene: TRBV28
j_gene: TRBJ2-1

CDR3aa: CASSPRQLQGNFNYGYTF
abundance: NA
v_gene: TRBV18
j_gene: TRBJ1-2

CDR3aa: CASSLRGGQPQHF
abundance: NA
v_gene: TRBV7-2
j_gene: TRBJ1-5

CDR3aa: CASSIEAGTGAYEQYF
abundance: NA
v_gene: TRBV19
j_gene: TRBJ2-7

CDR3aa: CAISRGAGVSEQYF
abundance: NA
v_gene: TRBV10-3
j_gene: TRBJ2-7

CDR3aa: CASKEGRLGNTGELFF
abundance: NA
v_gene: TRBV2
j_gene: TRBJ2-2

CDR3aa: CASSTTAGVAEAFF
abundance: NA
v_gene: TRBV5-1
j_gene: TRBJ1-1

CDR3aa: CASSQGGFGSNTIYF
abundance: few
v_gene: TRBV4-2
j_gene: TRBJ1-3

CDR3aa: CASINGVARETQYF
abundance: NA
v_gene: TRBV28
j_gene: TRBJ2-5

CDR3aa: CASSIPGDRVTEAFF
abundance: NA
v_gene: TRBV5-6
j_gene: TRBJ1-1

CDR3aa: CASSERVDRDLSFF
abundance: few
v_gene: TRBV5-4
j_gene: TRBJ2-1

CDR3aa: CASSLTSGSQNTGELFF
abundance: NA
v_gene: TRBV5-1
j_gene: TRBJ2-2

CDR3aa: CASSPYRDRFYEQYF
abundance: NA
v_gene: TRBV18
j_gene: TRBJ2-7

CDR3aa: CASSRGQPTNEKLFF
abundance: NA
v_gene: TRBV19
j_gene: TRBJ1-4

CDR3aa: CAWSVKGAVENIQYF
abundance: NA
v_gene: TRBV30
j_gene: TRBJ2-4

CDR3aa: CSASDPHEQYF
abundance: few
v_gene: TRBV20-1
j_gene: TRBJ2-7

CDR3aa: CAWSSGTSTVQYF
abundance: NA
v_gene: TRBV30
j_gene: TRBJ2-7

CDR3aa: CASRLGQGGPYEQYF
abundance: NA
v_gene: TRBV2
j_gene: TRBJ2-7

CDR3aa: CASSETTSPRGTQYF
abundance: NA
v_gene: TRBV2
j_gene: TRBJ2-5

CDR3aa: CSVALSLGTSLSIQYF
abundance: NA
v_gene: TRBV29-1
j_gene: TRBJ2-4

CDR3aa: CASTGQGNEKLFF
abundance: NA
v_gene: TRBV2
j_gene: TRBJ1-4

CDR3aa: CASRGRGNSPLHF
abundance: NA
v_gene: TRBV2
j_gene: TRBJ1-6

CDR3aa: CSVYTSGGSQETQYF
abundance: NA
v_gene: TRBV29-1
j_gene: TRBJ2-5

CDR3aa: CASGLAQGSLMVQETQYF
abundance: NA
v_gene: TRBV12-5
j_gene: TRBJ2-5